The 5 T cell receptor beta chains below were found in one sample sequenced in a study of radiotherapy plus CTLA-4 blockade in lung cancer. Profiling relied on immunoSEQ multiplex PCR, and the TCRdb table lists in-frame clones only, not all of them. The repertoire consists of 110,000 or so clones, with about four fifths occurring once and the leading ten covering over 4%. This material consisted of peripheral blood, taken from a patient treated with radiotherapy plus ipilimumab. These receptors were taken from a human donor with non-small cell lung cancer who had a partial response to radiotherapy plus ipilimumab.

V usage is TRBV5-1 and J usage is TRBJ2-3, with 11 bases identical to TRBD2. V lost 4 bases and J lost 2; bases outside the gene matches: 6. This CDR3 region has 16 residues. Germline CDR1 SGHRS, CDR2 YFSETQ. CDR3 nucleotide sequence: TGCGCCAGCAGCAGGGGACTAGCGGAGACCACAGATACGCAGTATTTT. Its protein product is CASSRGLAETTDTQYF.

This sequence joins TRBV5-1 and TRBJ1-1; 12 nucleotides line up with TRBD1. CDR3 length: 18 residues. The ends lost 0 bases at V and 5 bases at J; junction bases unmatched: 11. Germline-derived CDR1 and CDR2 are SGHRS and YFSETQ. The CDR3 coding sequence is TGCGCCAGCAGCTTGGGGGCCCTGGGACAGGGGGCCGGGACTGAAGCTTTCTTT. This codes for CASSLGALGQGAGTEAFF.

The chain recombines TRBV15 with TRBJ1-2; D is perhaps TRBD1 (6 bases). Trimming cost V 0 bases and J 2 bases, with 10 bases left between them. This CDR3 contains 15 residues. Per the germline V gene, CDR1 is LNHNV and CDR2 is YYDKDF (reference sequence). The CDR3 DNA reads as TGTGCCACCAGCAGAGATACGAGGGGGAACTATGGCTACACCTTC. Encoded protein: CATSRDTRGNYGYTF.

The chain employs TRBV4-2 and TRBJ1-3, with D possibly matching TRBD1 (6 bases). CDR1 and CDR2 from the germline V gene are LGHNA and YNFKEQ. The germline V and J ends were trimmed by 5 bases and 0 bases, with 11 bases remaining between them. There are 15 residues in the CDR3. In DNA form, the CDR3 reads TGTGCCAGCAGCACTGGACAGTCCTCTGGAAACACCATATATTTT. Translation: CASSTGQSSGNTIYF.

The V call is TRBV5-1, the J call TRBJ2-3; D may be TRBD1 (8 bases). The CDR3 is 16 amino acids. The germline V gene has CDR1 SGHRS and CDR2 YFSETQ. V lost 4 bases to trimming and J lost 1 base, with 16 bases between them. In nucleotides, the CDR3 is TGCGCCAGCAGCGGAAACAGGGGGGGACGCACAGATACGCAGTATTTT. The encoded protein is CASSGNRGGRTDTQYF. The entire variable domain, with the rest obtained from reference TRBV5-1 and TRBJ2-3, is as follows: KAGVTQTPRYLIKTRGQQVTLSCSPISGHRSVSWYQQTPGQGLQFLFEYFSETQRNKGNFPGRFSGRQFSNSRSEMNVSTLELGDSALYLCASSGNRGGRTDTQYFGPGTRLTVL.